These 2 T cell receptor beta chains were all obtained from the same sample, sequenced in a study of T cell responses to AZD1222 COVID-19 vaccine. Profiling relied on immunoSEQ multiplex PCR, and the TCRdb table lists in-frame clones only, not all of them. The table includes nearly 95,000 clones, 90% detected once. Specimen: peripheral blood, collected on day 0 of AZD1222 vaccination. The receptors stem from an adult in good health.

The V and J genes are TRBV7-3 and TRBJ2-2; 11 bases align to TRBD1. Per the germline V gene, CDR1 is SGHTA and CDR2 is FQGTGA. V was clipped by 10 bases and J by 0 bases; unmatched bases: 7. CDR3 length: 16 residues. CDR3 bases: TGTGCCACCGGGGACAGGGGGTCTTCGAACACCGGGGAGCTGTTTTTT. It specifies CATGDRGSSNTGELFF.

This rearrangement joins TRBV19 to TRBJ1-3; D gene unclear. Between the trimmed V and J ends, which lost 3 bases and 0 bases, there was a span of 9 bases. This CDR3 region has 15 residues. The germline CDR1 and CDR2 sequences are LNHDA and SQIVND (reference sequence). CDR3 in amino acids: CASSIGMFSGNTIYF. CDR3 in DNA: TGTGCCAGTAGTATTGGTATGTTCTCTGGAAACACCATATATTTT.